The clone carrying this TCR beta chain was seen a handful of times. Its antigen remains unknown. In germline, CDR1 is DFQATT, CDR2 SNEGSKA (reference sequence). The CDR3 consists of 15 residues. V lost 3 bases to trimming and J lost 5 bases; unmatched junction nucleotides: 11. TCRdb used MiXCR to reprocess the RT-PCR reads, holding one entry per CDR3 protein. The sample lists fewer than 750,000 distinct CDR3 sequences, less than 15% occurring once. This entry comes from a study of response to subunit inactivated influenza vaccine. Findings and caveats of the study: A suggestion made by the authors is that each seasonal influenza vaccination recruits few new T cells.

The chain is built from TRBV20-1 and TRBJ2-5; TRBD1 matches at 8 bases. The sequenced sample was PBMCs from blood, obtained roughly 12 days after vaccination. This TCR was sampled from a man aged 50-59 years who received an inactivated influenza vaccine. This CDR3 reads CSASVAGGAMETQYF. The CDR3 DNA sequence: TGCAGTGCTAGTGTTGCAGGGGGCGCGATGGAGACCCAGTACTTC.